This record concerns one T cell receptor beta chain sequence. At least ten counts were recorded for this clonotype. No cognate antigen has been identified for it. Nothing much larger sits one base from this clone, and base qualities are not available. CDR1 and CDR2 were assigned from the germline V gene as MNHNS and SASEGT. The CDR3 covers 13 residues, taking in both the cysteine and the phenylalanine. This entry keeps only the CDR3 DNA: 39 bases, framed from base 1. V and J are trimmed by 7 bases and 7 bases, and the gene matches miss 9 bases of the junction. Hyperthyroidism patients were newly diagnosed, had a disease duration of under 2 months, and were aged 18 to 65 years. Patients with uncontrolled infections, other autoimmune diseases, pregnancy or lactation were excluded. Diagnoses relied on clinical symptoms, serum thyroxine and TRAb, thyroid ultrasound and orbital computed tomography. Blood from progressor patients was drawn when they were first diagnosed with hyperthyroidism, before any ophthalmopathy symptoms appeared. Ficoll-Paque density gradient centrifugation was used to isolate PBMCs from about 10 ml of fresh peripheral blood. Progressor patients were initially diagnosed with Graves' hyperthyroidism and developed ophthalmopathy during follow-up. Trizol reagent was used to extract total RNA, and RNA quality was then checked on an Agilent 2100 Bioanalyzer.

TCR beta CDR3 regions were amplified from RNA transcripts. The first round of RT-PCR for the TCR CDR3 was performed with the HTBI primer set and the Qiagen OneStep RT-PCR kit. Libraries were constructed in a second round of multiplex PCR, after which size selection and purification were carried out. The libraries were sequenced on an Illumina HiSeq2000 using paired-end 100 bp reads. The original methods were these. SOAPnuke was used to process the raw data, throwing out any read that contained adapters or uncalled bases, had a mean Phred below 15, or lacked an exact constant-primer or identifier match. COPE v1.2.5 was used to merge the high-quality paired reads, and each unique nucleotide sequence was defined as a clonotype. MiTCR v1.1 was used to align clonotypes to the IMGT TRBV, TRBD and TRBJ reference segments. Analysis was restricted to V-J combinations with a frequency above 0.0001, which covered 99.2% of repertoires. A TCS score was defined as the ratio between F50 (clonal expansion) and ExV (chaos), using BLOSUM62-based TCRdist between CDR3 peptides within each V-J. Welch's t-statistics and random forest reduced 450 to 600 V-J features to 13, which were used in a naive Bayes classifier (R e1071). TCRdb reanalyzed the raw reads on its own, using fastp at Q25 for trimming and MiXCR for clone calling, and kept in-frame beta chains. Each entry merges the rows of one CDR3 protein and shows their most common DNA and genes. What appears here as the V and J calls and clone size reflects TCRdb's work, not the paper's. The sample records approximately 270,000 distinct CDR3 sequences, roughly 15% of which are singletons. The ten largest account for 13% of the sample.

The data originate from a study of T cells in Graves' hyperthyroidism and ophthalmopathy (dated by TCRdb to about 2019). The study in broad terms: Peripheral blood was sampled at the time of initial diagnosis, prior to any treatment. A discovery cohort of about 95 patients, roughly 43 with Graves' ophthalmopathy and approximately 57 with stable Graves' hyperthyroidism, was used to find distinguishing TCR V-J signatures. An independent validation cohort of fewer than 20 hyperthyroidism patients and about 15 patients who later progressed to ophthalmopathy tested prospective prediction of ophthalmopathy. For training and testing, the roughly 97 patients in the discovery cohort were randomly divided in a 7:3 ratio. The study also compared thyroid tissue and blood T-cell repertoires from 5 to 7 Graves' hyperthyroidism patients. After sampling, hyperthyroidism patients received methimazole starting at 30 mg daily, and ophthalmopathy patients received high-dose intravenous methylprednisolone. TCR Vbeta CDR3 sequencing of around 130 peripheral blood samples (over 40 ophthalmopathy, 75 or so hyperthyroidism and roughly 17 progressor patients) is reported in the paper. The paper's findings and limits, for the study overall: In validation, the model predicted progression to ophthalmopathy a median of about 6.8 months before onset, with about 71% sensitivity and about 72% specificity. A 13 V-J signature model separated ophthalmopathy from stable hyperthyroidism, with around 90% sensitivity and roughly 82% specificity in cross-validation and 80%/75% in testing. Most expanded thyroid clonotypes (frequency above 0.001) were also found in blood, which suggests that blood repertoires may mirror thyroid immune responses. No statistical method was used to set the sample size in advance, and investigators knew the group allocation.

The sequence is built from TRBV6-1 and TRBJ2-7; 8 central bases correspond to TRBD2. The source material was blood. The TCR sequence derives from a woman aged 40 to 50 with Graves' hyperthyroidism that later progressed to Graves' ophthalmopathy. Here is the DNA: TGTGCCAGCAACCCACGACTAGCGTATGAGCAGTACTTC. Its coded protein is CASNPRLAYEQYF.